This is a list of T cell receptor beta chains from one sample in a study of blood T cells in healthy people across ages. TCRdb ran MiXCR on the 5' RACE reads and lists one entry per CDR3 protein. The sample has 890,000 or so distinct CDR3 sequences; about 62% are singletons. The sample consisted of blood. The receptors shown here come from a man aged 25 to 40 in good health. Both conserved end residues are part of each CDR3. D genes are given only for firm matches. Some rows have no size entry. The others give once, few or many, or a class for an expanded clone.

j_gene | abundance | v_gene | d_gene | CDR3nt | CDR3aa
TRBJ2-1 | NA | TRBV7-9 | TRBD2 | TGTGCCAGCAGCTTAGGAGGACTAGCGGACAATGAGCAGTTCTTC | CASSLGGLADNEQFF
TRBJ2-5 | NA | TRBV14 | TRBD1 | TGTGCCAGCAGCCAAGATCTGCAGGGGGAGCAGTACTTC | CASSQDLQGEQYF
TRBJ2-6 | few | TRBV29-1 | NA | TGCAGCGCTGACAGTAGCTCTGGGGCCAACGTCCTGACTTTC | CSADSSSGANVLTF
TRBJ1-1 | few | TRBV7-9 | TRBD1 | TGTGCCAGCAGCCCGACAGGGTTGAACACTGAAGCTTTCTTT | CASSPTGLNTEAFF
TRBJ2-1 | NA | TRBV28 | TRBD1 | TGTGCCAGCAGTTTATATGGGACAGGGTACTTGCACAATGAGCAGTTCTTC | CASSLYGTGYLHNEQFF
TRBJ1-2 | once | TRBV3-1 | NA | TGTGCCAGCAGCCAAGTGGAGGGCTTTAACTATGGCTACACCTTC | CASSQVEGFNYGYTF
TRBJ2-3 | NA | TRBV20-1 | NA | TGCAGTGCTCGAACATGGGAGCGGAGCACAGATACGCAGTATTTT | CSARTWERSTDTQYF
TRBJ2-2 | NA | TRBV28 | NA | TGTGCCATCACGGGGGACCCCAGGGCTTCCGGGGAGCTGTTTTTT | CAITGDPRASGELFF
TRBJ1-6 | few | TRBV20-1 | TRBD1 | TGCAGTGCTAGCCCTACAGGGGGCTCCTATAATTCACCCCTCCACTTT | CSASPTGGSYNSPLHF
TRBJ2-5 | few | TRBV4-3 | NA | TGCGCCAGCAGCCAAGCCATGGGACTGGGGGAGACCCAGTACTTC | CASSQAMGLGETQYF
TRBJ2-5 | few | TRBV20-1 | NA | TGCAGTGCTAGAGATCAGAGTCAGACCCAGTACTTC | CSARDQSQTQYF
TRBJ2-1 | NA | TRBV6-4 | TRBD1 | TGTGCCAGCAGTGAATTAGGACAGGGCTCCTACAATGAGCAGTTCTTC | CASSELGQGSYNEQFF
TRBJ2-5 | NA | TRBV20-1 | NA | TGCAGTGCTAGAGATCTAGGAGGGTTGGGAGAGACCCAGTACTTC | CSARDLGGLGETQYF
TRBJ2-5 | once | TRBV4-2 | NA | TGTGCCAGCAGCCAAGAAGCCCCGGAGACCCAGTACTTC | CASSQEAPETQYF
TRBJ2-7 | NA | TRBV29-1 | NA | TGCAGCGTTGAACTGTCAGGGACAATGTACGAGCAGTACTTC | CSVELSGTMYEQYF
TRBJ1-2 | NA | TRBV28 | TRBD1 | TGTGCCAGCAGCATGACAGGGGGCCTGGGTGGCTACACCTTC | CASSMTGGLGGYTF
TRBJ1-5 | NA | TRBV7-8 | TRBD1 | TGTGCCAGCAGCTTAAGGCGGACAGGGGGCCTTCAGCCCCAGCATTTT | CASSLRRTGGLQPQHF
TRBJ2-2 | once | TRBV29-1 | TRBD2 | TGCAGCGGCAGCGGGGTAGGAACCGGGGAGCTGTTTTTT | CSGSGVGTGELFF
TRBJ1-6 | NA | TRBV12-3/TRBV12-4 | NA | TGTGCCAGCAGCTCCTATAATTCACCCCTCCACTTT | CASSSYNSPLHF
TRBJ2-7 | NA | TRBV18 | NA | TGTGCCAGCTCACCTAGTTCGGGGCGAGGAGAGCAGTACTTC | CASSPSSGRGEQYF
TRBJ2-7 | once | TRBV7-2 | NA | TGTGCCAGCAGCTTAGGTGCCGGGACATCAGCCTACGAGCAGTACTTC | CASSLGAGTSAYEQYF
TRBJ2-7 | NA | TRBV29-1 | NA | TGCAGCGTTGACGGAGGGGAACTCTACGAGCAGTACTTC | CSVDGGELYEQYF
TRBJ1-5 | NA | TRBV18 | NA | TGTGCCAGCTCACCGAGGGGTAATAGCAATCAGCCCCAGCATTTT | CASSPRGNSNQPQHF
TRBJ2-4 | NA | TRBV12-3/TRBV12-4 | NA | TGTGCCAGCAGTTTAGTCCGGACACACATTCAGTACTTC | CASSLVRTHIQYF
TRBJ1-6 | NA | TRBV6-2/TRBV6-3 | NA | TGTGCCAGCACCTTAGGGGCTTCACCCCTCCACTTT | CASTLGASPLHF
TRBJ2-3 | few | TRBV10-3 | TRBD2 | TGTGCCATCAGCAACCAGACTAGCTTAGATACGCAGTATTTT | CAISNQTSLDTQYF
TRBJ2-5 | NA | TRBV4-3 | NA | TGCGCCAGCAGCCAAGATTTCAACTACCACGAGACCCAGTACTTC | CASSQDFNYHETQYF
TRBJ2-1 | NA | TRBV9 | TRBD1 | TGTGCCAGCAAGACCGAGACAGGGGGCAATGAGCAGTTCTTC | CASKTETGGNEQFF
TRBJ1-4 | NA | TRBV7-9 | NA | TGTGCCAGCAGCCCCCCTGGGCTTTCAACTAATGAAAAACTGTTTTTT | CASSPPGLSTNEKLFF
TRBJ2-7 | NA | TRBV28 | NA | TGTGCCAGCACCCAGGACGGAATCTCCTACGAGCAGTACTTC | CASTQDGISYEQYF
TRBJ2-5 | NA | TRBV10-3 | NA | TGTGCCACCGAAGAGGCCCAGTACTTC | CATEEAQYF
TRBJ2-7 | NA | TRBV5-6 | NA | TGTGCCAGCAGCCCTCCGGGACACCACGAGCAGTACTTC | CASSPPGHHEQYF
TRBJ1-6 | NA | TRBV10-3 | TRBD1 | TGTGCCATCAGTGTGGACAGGGCGGCACCCCTCCACTTT | CAISVDRAAPLHF
TRBJ2-7 | NA | TRBV6-5 | NA | TGTGCCACCTCCGGACATACCTACGAGCAGTACTTC | CATSGHTYEQYF
TRBJ2-5 | NA | TRBV20-1 | TRBD1 | TGCAGTGCTAGAGGGAACAGGGGGCTGGAGACCCAGTACTTC | CSARGNRGLETQYF
TRBJ2-4 | NA | TRBV3-1 | TRBD2 | TGTGCCAGCAGCCAAGGTGCTAGCGGGGAGTACTTC | CASSQGASGEYF
TRBJ2-1 | NA | TRBV12-3/TRBV12-4 | NA | TGTGCCAGCAGTTTCTGGGCGGGGGCGGAAAATGAGCAGTTCTTC | CASSFWAGAENEQFF
TRBJ2-5 | NA | TRBV2 | TRBD1 | TGTGCCAGTGACGGGACAGGGAGAGAGACCCAGTACTTC | CASDGTGRETQYF
TRBJ1-2 | NA | TRBV7-2 | NA | TGTGCCAGCAGCCACACCCAGACAAGCGGCTACACCTTC | CASSHTQTSGYTF
TRBJ2-5 | few | TRBV7-2 | TRBD1 | TGTGCCAGCAGTTCCGGGACAGGGGGCTGGGAGACCCAGTACTTC | CASSSGTGGWETQYF
TRBJ2-5 | few | TRBV29-1 | NA | TGCAGCGTTGTAGCCCCTGCGGGATTCCAAGAGACCCAGTACTTC | CSVVAPAGFQETQYF
TRBJ1-2 | NA | TRBV20-1 | NA | TGCAGTGCCCTCCCTGGGCAGATCCTTAACTATGGCTACACCTTC | CSALPGQILNYGYTF
TRBJ2-7 | NA | TRBV20-1 | NA | TGCAGTGCTCCTTTAGAGGAGCAGTACTTC | CSAPLEEQYF